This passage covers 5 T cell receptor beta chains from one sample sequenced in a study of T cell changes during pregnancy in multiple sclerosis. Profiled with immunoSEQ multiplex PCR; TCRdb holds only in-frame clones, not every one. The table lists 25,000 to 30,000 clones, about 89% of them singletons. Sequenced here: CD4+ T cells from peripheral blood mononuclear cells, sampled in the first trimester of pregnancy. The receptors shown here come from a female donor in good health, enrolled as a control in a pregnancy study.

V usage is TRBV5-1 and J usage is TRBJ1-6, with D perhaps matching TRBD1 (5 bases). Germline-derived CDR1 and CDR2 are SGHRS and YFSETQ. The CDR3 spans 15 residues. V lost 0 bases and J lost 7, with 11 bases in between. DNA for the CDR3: TGCGCCAGCAGCTTGGAGGGGATAGAAAATTCACCCCTCCACTTT. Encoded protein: CASSLEGIENSPLHF.

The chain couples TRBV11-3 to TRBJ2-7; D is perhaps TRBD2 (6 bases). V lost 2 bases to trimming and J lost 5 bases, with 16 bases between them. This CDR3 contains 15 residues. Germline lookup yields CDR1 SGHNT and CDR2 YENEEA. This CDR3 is CASSLRGLKSDEQYF. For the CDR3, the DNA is TGTGCCAGCAGCTTACGGGGACTTAAGTCAGACGAGCAGTACTTC.

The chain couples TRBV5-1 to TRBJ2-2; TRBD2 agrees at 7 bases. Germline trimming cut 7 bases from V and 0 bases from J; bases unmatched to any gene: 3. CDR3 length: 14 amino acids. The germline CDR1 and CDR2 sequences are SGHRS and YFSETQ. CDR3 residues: CASGEGTNTGELFF. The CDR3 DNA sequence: TGCGCCAGCGGGGAGGGCACGAACACCGGGGAGCTGTTTTTT.

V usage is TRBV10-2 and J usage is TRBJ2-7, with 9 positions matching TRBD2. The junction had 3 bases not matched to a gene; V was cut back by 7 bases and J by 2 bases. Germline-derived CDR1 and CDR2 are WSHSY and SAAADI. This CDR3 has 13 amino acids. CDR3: CASTLAGTYEQYF. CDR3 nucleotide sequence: TGCGCCAGCACCCTAGCGGGGACCTACGAGCAGTACTTC.

This CDR3 reads CASSLVSRGYEQYF. In DNA form, the CDR3 reads TGTGCCAGCAGCTTGGTGAGCAGGGGCTACGAGCAGTACTTC. This chain links TRBV5-6 with TRBJ2-7; possible D gene TRBD1, 6 bases. Germline CDR1 is SGHDT and CDR2 is YYEEEE. Trimming cost V 0 bases and J 3 bases, with 10 bases left between them. CDR3 length equals 14 residues.